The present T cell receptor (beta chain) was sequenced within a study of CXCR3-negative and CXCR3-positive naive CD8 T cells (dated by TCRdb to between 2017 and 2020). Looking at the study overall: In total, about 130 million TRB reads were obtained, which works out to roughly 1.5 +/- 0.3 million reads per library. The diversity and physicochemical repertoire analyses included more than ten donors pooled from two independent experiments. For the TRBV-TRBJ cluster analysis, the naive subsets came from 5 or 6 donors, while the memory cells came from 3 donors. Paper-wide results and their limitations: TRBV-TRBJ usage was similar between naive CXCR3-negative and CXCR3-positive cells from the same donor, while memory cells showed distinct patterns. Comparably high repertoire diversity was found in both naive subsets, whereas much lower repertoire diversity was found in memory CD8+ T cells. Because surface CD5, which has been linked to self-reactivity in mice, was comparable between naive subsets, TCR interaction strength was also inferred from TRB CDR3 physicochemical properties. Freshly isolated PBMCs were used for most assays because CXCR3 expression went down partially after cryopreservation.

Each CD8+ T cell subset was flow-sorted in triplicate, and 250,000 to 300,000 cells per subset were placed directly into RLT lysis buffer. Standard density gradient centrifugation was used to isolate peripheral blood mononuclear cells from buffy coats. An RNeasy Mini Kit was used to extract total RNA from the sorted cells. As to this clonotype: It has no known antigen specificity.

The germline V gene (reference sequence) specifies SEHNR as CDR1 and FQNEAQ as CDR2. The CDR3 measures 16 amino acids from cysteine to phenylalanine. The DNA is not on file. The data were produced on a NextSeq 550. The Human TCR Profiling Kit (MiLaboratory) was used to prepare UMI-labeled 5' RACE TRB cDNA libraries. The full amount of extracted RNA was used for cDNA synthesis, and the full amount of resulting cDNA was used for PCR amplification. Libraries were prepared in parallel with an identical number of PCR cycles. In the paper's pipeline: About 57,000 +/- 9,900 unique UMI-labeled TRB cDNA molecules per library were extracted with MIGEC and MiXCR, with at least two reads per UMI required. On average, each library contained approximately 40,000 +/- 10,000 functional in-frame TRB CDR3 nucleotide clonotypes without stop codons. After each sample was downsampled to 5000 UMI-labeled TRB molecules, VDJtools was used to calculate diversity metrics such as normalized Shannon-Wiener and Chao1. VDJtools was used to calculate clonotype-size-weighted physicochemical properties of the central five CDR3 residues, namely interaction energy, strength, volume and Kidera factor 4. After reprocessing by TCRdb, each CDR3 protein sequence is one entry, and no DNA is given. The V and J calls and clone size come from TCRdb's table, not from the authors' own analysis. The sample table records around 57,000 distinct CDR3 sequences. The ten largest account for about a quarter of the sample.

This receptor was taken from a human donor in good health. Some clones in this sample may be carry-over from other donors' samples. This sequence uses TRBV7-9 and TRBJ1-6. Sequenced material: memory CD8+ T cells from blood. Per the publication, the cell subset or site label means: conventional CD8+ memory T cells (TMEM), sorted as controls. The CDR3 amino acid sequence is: CASSPWPENNNSPLHF.